One and the same sample provided the 16 T cell receptor beta chains below, sequenced in a study of cytomegalovirus exposure and HLA in healthy donors. Use of 60 Vbeta and 13 Jbeta primers characterized the PCR. Measured with immunoSEQ multiplex PCR; TCRdb has only the in-frame clones, and not every one. The data show about 200,000 clones, with around 83% seen just once and about 1.4% held by the top ten. Sequencing was carried out using PBMCs. The receptors were sampled from a girl aged 10 to 17 in good health and CMV-seronegative.

By frequency in the sample, this clone is medium-sized. The chain recombines TRBV6-4 with TRBJ1-5; 8 nucleotides agree with TRBD1. The CDR3 is 14 amino acids. Per germline, CDR1 MRHNA and CDR2 SNTAGT. The V segment lost 3 bases and the J segment 6 bases; nucleotides outside the gene matches: 4. The CDR3 DNA follows: TGTGCCAGCAGTGAGACAGGGGAAGGTCAGCCCCAGCATTTT. It is translated as CASSETGEGQPQHF.

This clone has only one observation. The genes are TRBV7-9 and TRBJ2-1; 11 bases align to TRBD2. Germline V gene sequence: CDR1 SEHNR, CDR2 FQNEAQ (reference sequence). J gave up 4 bases and V 0 bases, and 11 bases lay outside the gene matches. The CDR3 consists of 19 residues. The CDR3 sequence: CASSLARGTSGNLYNEQFF. Here the CDR3 DNA reads TGTGCCAGCAGCTTAGCGCGCGGGACTAGCGGAAACCTTTACAATGAGCAGTTCTTC.

The chain joins TRBV29-1 to TRBJ1-4, with D tentatively TRBD1 (6 bases). Deletions cut 4 bases from V and 5 bases from J, with 11 bases between. Germline values: CDR1 SQVTM, CDR2 ANQGSEA. The length of the CDR3 is 13 residues. The CDR3 nucleotides read TGCAGCGTTGGCTGGCAGGGGAATGAAAAACTGTTTTTT. The encoded protein is CSVGWQGNEKLFF.

This clone was counted a few times. This sequence joins TRBV7-6 and TRBJ2-5, with D uncertain. The V end lost 4 bases, the J end lost 4 bases, and 4 bases lay between the germline ends. This CDR3 has 11 residues. CDR1 is SGHVS and CDR2 is FNYEAQ in the germline V gene. For the CDR3, the DNA is TGTGCCAGCAGCTCTTTAGAGACCCAGTACTTC. This encodes CASSSLETQYF.

In this sample, this clone turned up a few times. The chain couples TRBV6-1 to TRBJ1-5; D gene unclear. The germline V gene has CDR1 MNHNS and CDR2 SASEGT. Trimming stripped 2 bases from V and 5 bases from J, with 7 bases between. The CDR3 spans 13 residues. This CDR3 reads CASSEQVDQPQHF. The CDR3 DNA sequence: TGTGCCAGCAGTGAACAGGTGGATCAGCCCCAGCATTTT.

This rearrangement joins TRBV29-1 to TRBJ1-1; D unresolved. The germline V and J ends were trimmed by 1 base and 2 bases, with 8 bases remaining between them. Germline CDR1 reads SQVTM; CDR2 reads ANQGSEA. The CDR3 has 13 amino acids. CDR3 DNA sequence: TGCAGCGTTGAAGGATACAGTAACACTGAAGCTTTCTTT. It codes for CSVEGYSNTEAFF.

With respect to this clone: An end of the junction differs from the germline gene, which may be a read error. The rearrangement uses TRBV7-9 and TRBJ1-2; weak D call: TRBD1 (6 bases). The CDR3 runs 14 residues. CDR1 is SEHNR and CDR2 is FQNEAQ in the germline V gene (reference sequence). The CDR3 coding sequence is TGTTCCAGCAGCTTAACGCAGGGGAGCTATGGCTACACCTTC. Residues: CSSSLTQGSYGYTF.

The V and J genes are TRBV5-1 and TRBJ1-1, with 10 bases identical to TRBD1. J gave up 3 bases and V 2 bases, and 7 bases lay outside the gene matches. This CDR3 has 16 amino acids. CDR1 SGHRS and CDR2 YFSETQ come from the germline V gene. CDR3 sequence (DNA): TGCGCCAGCAGCTTAAGACAGGGGGCAAGGGACACTGAAGCTTTCTTT. Protein sequence: CASSLRQGARDTEAFF.

This chain joins TRBV12-5 and TRBJ2-5, with D perhaps matching TRBD1 (6 bases). V was shortened by 5 bases and J by 7 bases, with 14 bases between the two germline ends. The CDR3 is made up of 13 amino acids. Germline CDR1 reads LGHNT; CDR2 reads FRNRAP. The CDR3 nucleotides are TGTGCTAGTGGTGGGGACCTAGGGGGGACCCAGTACTTC. Its translation is CASGGDLGGTQYF.

V is TRBV11-1 and J is TRBJ1-2; 10 nucleotides agree with TRBD1. V trimming: 5 bases; J trimming: 3 bases; junction bases outside the gene matches: 6. In germline, CDR1 is SGHAT, CDR2 FQDESV (reference sequence). This CDR3 comprises 15 residues. The CDR3 loop reads CASSIAGTGDYGYTF. DNA of the CDR3: TGTGCCAGCAGCATTGCCGGGACAGGGGACTATGGCTACACCTTC.

Only one count was recorded for this clone. The chain joins TRBV9 to TRBJ1-1; TRBD1 is a possible D gene (6 bases). This CDR3 comprises 15 residues. Per the germline V gene, CDR1 is SGDLS and CDR2 is YYNGEE. V lost 3 bases to trimming and J lost 1 base, with 13 bases between them. The DNA of the CDR3 is TGTGCCAGCAGCGCACAGGGTTCCTCGAACACTGAAGCTTTCTTT. This encodes CASSAQGSSNTEAFF.

The chain couples TRBV11-2 to TRBJ1-3; D is ambiguous. Germline lookup yields CDR1 SGHAT and CDR2 FQNNGV. V gave up 1 base and J gave up 4 bases, with 8 bases separating them. The CDR3 is 14 amino acids. CDR3 protein: CASSLAQFGNTIYF. The CDR3 coding sequence is TGTGCCAGCAGCTTAGCACAGTTCGGAAACACCATATATTTT.

The chain employs TRBV28 and TRBJ2-5, with 10 bases matching TRBD2. The junction had 10 bases not matched to a gene; V was cut back by 4 bases and J by 5 bases. Germline V lookup: CDR1 MDHEN, CDR2 SYDVKM. This CDR3 has 16 residues. CDR3 DNA sequence: TGTGCCAGCAGTTCCCCGGCTAGCGGGGGAGGGGAGACCCAGTACTTC. It is translated as CASSSPASGGGETQYF.

The chain uses TRBV11-3 and TRBJ2-2, with a tentative D call TRBD2 (5 bases). The germline gives CDR1 SGHNT, CDR2 YENEEA. The CDR3 totals 16 residues. With 2 bases removed from V and 1 base from J, the gap between germline ends came to 11 bases. CDR3 bases: TGTGCCAGCAGCTTACTGCCCGGGGAGAACACCGGGGAGCTGTTTTTT. It yields the protein CASSLLPGENTGELFF.

This chain links TRBV7-3 with TRBJ2-1; TRBD2 aligns across 10 bases. The CDR3 totals 15 residues. With V trimmed by 6 bases and J by 4 bases, 6 bases remained unmatched. The germline gives CDR1 SGHTA, CDR2 FQGTGA. The CDR3 spells CASRPLAGLYNEQFF. The CDR3 nucleotides read TGTGCCAGCAGACCACTAGCGGGGCTTTACAATGAGCAGTTCTTC.

The CDR3 DNA is TGTGCCAGCACCGAAGGGGAGACAGGCCAACAGCCCCAGCATTTT. Residues: CASTEGETGQQPQHF. This chain joins TRBV6-1 and TRBJ1-5; maybe TRBD1 (6 bases). Germline V gene sequence: CDR1 MNHNS, CDR2 SASEGT. The CDR3 length is 15 residues. The V and J ends lost 7 bases and 7 bases respectively, with 20 bases between them.